The 9 T cell receptor beta chains given below trace back to one sample, sequenced in a study of lymphopenia after photon versus proton radiotherapy. Here immunoSEQ multiplex PCR was the method, and the copy in TCRdb shows in-frame clones only, minus some. The table has tens of thousands of clones, around 87% seen once. This specimen was peripheral blood, taken from a patient treated with proton-based radiotherapy. All receptors derive from a man of 80 years or more with esophageal cancer.

The sample holds a few counts of this clone. The rearrangement uses TRBV4-3 and TRBJ1-2; unclear D gene. Looked up from germline, CDR1 is LGHNA and CDR2 is YSLEER. The CDR3 spans 16 residues. The ends were cut back, 0 bases at V and 11 bases at J, with 22 bases in the middle. This CDR3 is CASSQDKGPLGGRYTF. CDR3 in DNA: TGCGCCAGCAGCCAAGATAAAGGCCCCCTCGGAGGCCGGTACACCTTC.

The chain joins TRBV7-3 to TRBJ1-1; TRBD1 agrees at 8 bases. Unmatched junction bases numbered 3, after V lost 3 bases and J lost 3 bases. CDR1 is SGHTA, CDR2 FQGTGA, per germline. The CDR3 covers 14 residues. CDR3 residues: CASSFDRGDTEAFF. In nucleotides, the CDR3 is TGTGCCAGCAGCTTCGACAGGGGTGACACTGAAGCTTTCTTT.

The rearrangement joins TRBV7-9 to TRBJ1-2; a possible D gene is TRBD1 (5 bases). This CDR3 is built from 13 residues. V was trimmed by 5 bases and J by 4 bases, leaving 11 bases between them. Germline-derived CDR1 and CDR2 are SEHNR and FQNEAQ (reference sequence). CDR3 nucleotides: TGTGCCAGCAGCGTCGCGGGGGGCTATGGCTACACCTTC. This gives the protein CASSVAGGYGYTF.

The chain carries TRBV5-5 and TRBJ2-7, with a weak D call TRBD1 (6 bases). V was cut by 0 bases and J by 3 bases, with 10 bases left in between. CDR1 is SGHKS and CDR2 is YYEKEE in the germline V gene (reference sequence). CDR3 length: 14 amino acids. CDR3 in amino acids: CASSLGGLGYEQYF. As DNA, the CDR3 is TGTGCCAGCAGCTTGGGGGGGCTCGGCTACGAGCAGTACTTC.

This rearrangement joins TRBV5-1 to TRBJ2-1; 10 bases are a match to TRBD2. CDR3 length equals 16 residues. The J segment lost 0 bases and the V segment lost 2 bases, leaving 2 bases of the junction unmatched. From germline, CDR1 is SGHRS and CDR2 YFSETQ. The CDR3 nucleotides read TGCGCCAGCAGCTTCCTAGCGGGGGCCTCCTACAATGAGCAGTTCTTC. This encodes CASSFLAGASYNEQFF.

This clone was detected only a few times. The chain combines TRBV5-4 with TRBJ2-7; 8 bases are shared with TRBD2. CDR3 length equals 13 residues. The germline gives CDR1 SGHNT, CDR2 YYREEE (reference sequence). The junction had 3 bases not matched to a gene; V was cut back by 5 bases and J by 2 bases. The CDR3 spells CASSPGGAYEQYF. In nucleotides, the CDR3 is TGTGCCAGCAGTCCGGGAGGGGCCTACGAGCAGTACTTC.

This clone was seen a single time. The chain has TRBV10-3 and TRBJ2-1; 8 bases map to TRBD1. The CDR3 has 13 amino acids. Germline trimming cut 6 bases from V and 7 bases from J; bases unmatched to any gene: 5. From germline, CDR1 is ENHRY and CDR2 SYGVKD. Here the CDR3 reads CAIRQGQENEQFF. CDR3 DNA: TGTGCCATCAGACAGGGACAGGAAAATGAGCAGTTCTTC.

The chain recombines TRBV4-2 with TRBJ1-5; unclear D gene. Germline values: CDR1 LGHNA, CDR2 YNFKEQ. The CDR3 is 16 residues long. V lost 4 bases, J lost 4 bases, and 17 bases lay in between. The CDR3 loop reads CASSLRSGQPNQPQHF. The CDR3 bases are TGTGCCAGCAGCCTCCGATCGGGCCAACCAAATCAGCCCCAGCATTTT.

V and J are TRBV10-3 and TRBJ2-1; TRBD1 is a possible D gene (6 bases). The length of the CDR3 is 16 residues. Deletions cut 2 bases from V and 0 bases from J, with 11 bases between. CDR1 and CDR2 from the germline V gene are ENHRY and SYGVKD. The CDR3 sequence is CAISETGLVSYNEQFF. The CDR3 DNA is TGTGCCATCAGTGAGACAGGGTTGGTCTCCTACAATGAGCAGTTCTTC.